This TCR beta chain was identified in a study of cytomegalovirus exposure and HLA in healthy donors. Overall study findings and caveats: V- and J-gene trimming of TCR beta was linked (in a later analysis) to a missense DCLRE1C variant. Prior analysis indicated that the majority of TCR beta V segments exhibited productivity approximately 90% or approximately 30% of the time.

As for this clone: The antigen is not known.

This PCR relied on a set of 60 Vbeta primers and 13 Jbeta primers. Profiled with immunoSEQ multiplex PCR; TCRdb holds only in-frame clones, not every one. Its listing shows around 210,000 clones. The germline gives CDR1 SGHAT, CDR2 FQNNGV. This CDR3 spans 17 amino acids. The V gene lost 1 base and the J gene lost 1 base, with 15 bases spanning the gap. The rearrangement uses TRBV11-2 and TRBJ2-3; tentative D call: TRBD1 (8 bases). This clonotype originated in a young woman in good health and CMV-seropositive. Material: PBMCs. CDR3 amino acids: CASSLVRQGRGTDTQYF. CDR3 in DNA: TGTGCCAGCAGCTTAGTCCGACAGGGGAGGGGCACAGATACGCAGTATTTT.